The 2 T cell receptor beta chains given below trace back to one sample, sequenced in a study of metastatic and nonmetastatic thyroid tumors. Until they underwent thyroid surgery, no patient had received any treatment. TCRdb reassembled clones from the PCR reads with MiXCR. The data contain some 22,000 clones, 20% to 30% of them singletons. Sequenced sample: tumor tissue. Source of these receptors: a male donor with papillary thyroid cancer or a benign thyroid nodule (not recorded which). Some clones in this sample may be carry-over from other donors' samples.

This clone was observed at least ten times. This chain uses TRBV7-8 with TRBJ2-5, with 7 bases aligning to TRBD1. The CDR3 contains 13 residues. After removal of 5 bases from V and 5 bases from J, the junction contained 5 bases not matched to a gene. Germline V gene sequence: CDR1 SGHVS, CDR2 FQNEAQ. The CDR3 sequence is CASSLGQSETQYF. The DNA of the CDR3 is TGTGCCAGCAGCCTGGGACAGAGCGAGACCCAGTACTTC.

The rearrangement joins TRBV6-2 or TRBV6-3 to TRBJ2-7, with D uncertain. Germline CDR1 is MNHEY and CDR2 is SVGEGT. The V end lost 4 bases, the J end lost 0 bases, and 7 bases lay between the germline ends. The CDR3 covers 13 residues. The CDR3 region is CASSSITSYEQYF. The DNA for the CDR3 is TGTGCCAGCAGTTCCATCACCTCCTACGAGCAGTACTTC.